This note documents a single TCR beta chain sequence. The germline gives CDR1 MNHEY, CDR2 SVGEGT. This CDR3 spans 13 amino acids. Trimming removed 4 bases from V and 6 bases from J, with 12 bases in between. This record belongs to a study of blood T cell repertoires in COVID-19. Study-level background: COVID-19 samples collected from the United States, Italy and Spain covered acute and convalescent phases.

Only in-frame clones appear in the TCRdb table, and some are missing; sequencing was by immunoSEQ multiplex PCR. The sample contains 250,000 to 350,000 clones, 90% of which appear only once. The sequence was collected from a man between 60 and 70 years old who had recovered from COVID-19. The V gene is TRBV6-2 or TRBV6-3, the J gene TRBJ1-1; D unresolved. The sequenced material came from PBMCs or T cells enriched from blood (not recorded which). The CDR3 sequence is CASSSGIIPEAFF. The DNA for the CDR3 is TGTGCCAGCAGTTCGGGTATCATCCCTGAAGCTTTCTTT.